This TCR beta chain was recorded in a study of patients and donors after allogeneic stem cell transplantation. TCRdb re-called the RT-PCR reads with MiXCR, one entry per CDR3 protein. The data show more than 850,000 distinct CDR3 sequences, more than 15% seen once. This clonotype was recorded at least ten times. This CDR3 region has 20 residues. Germline CDR1 reads MNHEY; CDR2 reads SVGEGT. Trimming left V 6 bases short and J 0 bases short, with 27 bases between. The receptor's source is a human donor who was either an allogeneic HSCT recipient or a stem cell or donor lymphocyte infusion donor (not recorded which). It is not recorded whose cells these are; they may come from a transplant donor. This sequence joins TRBV6-2 or TRBV6-3 and TRBJ1-5; D call uncertain. Sequencing was carried out using blood, either unsorted or a sorted T cell fraction (not recorded which). The CDR3 nucleotides are TGTGCCAGCAGCCCTCCCAGTTGGAGGTCGAACCCGTATAGCAATCAGCCCCAGCATTTT. The encoded protein is CASSPPSWRSNPYSNQPQHF.